What follows describes a single TCR beta chain. This clone has just one count. Which antigen it targets is not known. There are no base qualities to consult, and no much larger clone falls within one base. The immunoSEQ Assay, a bias-controlled multiplex PCR, was used to amplify TCRbeta CDR3 regions from genomic DNA. Regarding the original processing steps: Within the assay, amplification of reference gene primers was used to estimate how many nucleated cells each sample contained. To quantify the absolute abundance of each unique TCRbeta CDR3 rearrangement, sequence reads were collapsed and filtered. Productive Simpson clonality was computed per sample as the square root of Simpson's diversity index over productive rearrangements. What TCRdb holds here is the immuneACCESS table cut down to in-frame rearrangements. Part of the clones is not present; checked against another copy, under half of the missing clones reflect an unresolved V gene, and the others are unexplained. V and J calls and clone size follow that table, whereas D and trimming were derived from the DNA. This sample holds 200,000 to 250,000 clones; about nine tenths were observed only once. The ten largest clones add up to more than 1.5% of the sample.

The sample originates from a study of blood T cell repertoires in COVID-19 (TCRdb year 2020). Study-level background: The collaborator samples originated in the United States, Italy and Spain and spanned the acute and convalescent phases of COVID-19. Where available, HLA class I and class II types were taken from metadata supplied by the sample provider and were not determined by assay-based typing. Deeply sampled blood TCRbeta repertoires from subjects exposed to, actively infected with, or recovered from COVID-19 were included in the dataset. Sample metadata almost always included a de-identified subject ID, COVID-19 status, age in years and sex. The prospective study material was composed of cDNA or gDNA derived from T cells, B-cell-depleted T cells, or PBMCs. The samples were drawn from the first 160 participants of the ongoing ImmuneRACE study and from 1,254 subjects provided by 6 global collaborators. The repertoires were released in a freely available public database meant as a resource for research on the immune response to SARS-CoV-2. Results the study describes overall, beyond this receptor: The amount of clinical and demographic metadata varied by source and participant and was provided uncurated.

The cysteine opens and the phenylalanine closes a CDR3 of 18 amino acids. CDR3 DNA is the only sequence kept; it has 54 bases, read in frame from the first base. Trimming removed 2 bases from V and 2 bases from J; the gene matches leave 12 bases unexplained. According to the germline V gene, CDR1 reads MNHEY and CDR2 reads SVGEGT. Each collaborating institution followed its own protocols to collect whole blood in K2EDTA tubes. For TCRbeta analysis, collaborators shipped samples as frozen whole blood, isolated PBMCs, or DNA extracted from either of those sample types. The receptor was isolated from a man between 65 and 79 years old with acute or convalescent COVID-19. The chain was built from TRBV6-2 or TRBV6-3 and TRBJ2-7, and 10 junction bases match TRBD2. Sequencing was done on a sample of peripheral blood. The CDR3 protein is CASSYPEGLAGDTYEQYF. The nucleotide sequence is given as TGTGCCAGCAGTTACCCCGAGGGTCTAGCGGGGGATACCTACGAGCAGTACTTC.